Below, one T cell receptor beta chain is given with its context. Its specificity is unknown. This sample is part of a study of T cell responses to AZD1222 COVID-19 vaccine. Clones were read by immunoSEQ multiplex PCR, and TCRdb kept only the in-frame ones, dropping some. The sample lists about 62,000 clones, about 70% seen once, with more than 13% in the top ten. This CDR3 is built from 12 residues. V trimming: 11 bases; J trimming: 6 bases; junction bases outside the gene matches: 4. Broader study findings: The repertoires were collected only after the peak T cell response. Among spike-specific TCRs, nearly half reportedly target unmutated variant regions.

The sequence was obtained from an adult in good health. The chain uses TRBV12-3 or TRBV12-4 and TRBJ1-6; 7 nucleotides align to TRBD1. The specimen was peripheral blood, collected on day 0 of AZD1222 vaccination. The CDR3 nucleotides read TGTGCCTCTCGACAGGGTAATTCACCCCTCCACTTT. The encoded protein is CASRQGNSPLHF.